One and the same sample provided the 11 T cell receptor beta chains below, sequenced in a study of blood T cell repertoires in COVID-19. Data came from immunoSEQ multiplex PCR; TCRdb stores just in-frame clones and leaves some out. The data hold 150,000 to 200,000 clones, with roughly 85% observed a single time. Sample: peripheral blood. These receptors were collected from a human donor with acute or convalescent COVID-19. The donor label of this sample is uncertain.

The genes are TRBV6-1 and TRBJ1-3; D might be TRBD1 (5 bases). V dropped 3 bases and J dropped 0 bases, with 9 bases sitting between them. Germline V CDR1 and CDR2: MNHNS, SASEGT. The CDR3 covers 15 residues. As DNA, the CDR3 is TGTGCCAGCAGTGACAACCAGGGCTCTGGAAACACCATATATTTT. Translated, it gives CASSDNQGSGNTIYF.

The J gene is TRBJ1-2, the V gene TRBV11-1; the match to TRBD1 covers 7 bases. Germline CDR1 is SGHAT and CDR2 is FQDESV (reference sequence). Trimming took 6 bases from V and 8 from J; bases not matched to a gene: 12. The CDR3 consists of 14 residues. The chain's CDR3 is CASSRGRGVEGYTF. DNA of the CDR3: TGTGCCAGCAGTCGCGGCAGGGGGGTCGAAGGCTACACCTTC. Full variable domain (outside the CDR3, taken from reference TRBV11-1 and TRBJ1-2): EAEVAQSPRYKITEKSQAVAFWCDPISGHATLYWYRQILGQGPELLVQFQDESVVDDSQLPKDRFSAERLKGVDSTLKIQPAELGDSAMYLCASSRGRGVEGYTFGSGTRLTVV.

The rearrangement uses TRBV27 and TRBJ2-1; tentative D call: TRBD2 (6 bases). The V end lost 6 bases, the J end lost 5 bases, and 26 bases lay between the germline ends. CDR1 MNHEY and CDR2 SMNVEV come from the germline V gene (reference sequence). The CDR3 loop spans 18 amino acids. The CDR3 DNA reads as TGTGCCAGCAGCCCTCTTATTCCAGGGAGGACTAACAACAATGAGCAGTTCTTC. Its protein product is CASSPLIPGRTNNNEQFF.

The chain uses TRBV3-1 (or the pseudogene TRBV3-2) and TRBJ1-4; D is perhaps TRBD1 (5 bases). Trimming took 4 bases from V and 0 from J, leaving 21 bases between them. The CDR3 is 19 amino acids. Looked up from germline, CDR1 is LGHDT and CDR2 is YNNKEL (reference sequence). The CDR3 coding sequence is TGTGCCAGCAGCCCCCTCAAGGGGACTCTCGGTGCAACTAATGAAAAACTGTTTTTT. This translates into CASSPLKGTLGATNEKLFF.

The CDR3 sequence is CASSLKGQGAIGEAFF. The DNA of the CDR3 is TGTGCCAGCAGCTTAAAAGGACAGGGGGCTATAGGTGAAGCTTTCTTT. This chain links TRBV7-9 with TRBJ1-1, with 11 bases matching TRBD1. Germline V gene sequence: CDR1 SEHNR, CDR2 FQNEAQ (reference sequence). The CDR3 is 16 residues long. V lost 2 bases and J lost 7; bases outside the gene matches: 9.

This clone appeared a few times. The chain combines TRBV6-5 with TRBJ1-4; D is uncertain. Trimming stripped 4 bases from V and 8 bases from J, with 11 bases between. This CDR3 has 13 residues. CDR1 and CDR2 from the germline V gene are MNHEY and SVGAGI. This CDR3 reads CASSSGLLEKLFF. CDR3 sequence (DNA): TGTGCCAGCAGTTCCGGACTTTTGGAAAAACTGTTTTTT.

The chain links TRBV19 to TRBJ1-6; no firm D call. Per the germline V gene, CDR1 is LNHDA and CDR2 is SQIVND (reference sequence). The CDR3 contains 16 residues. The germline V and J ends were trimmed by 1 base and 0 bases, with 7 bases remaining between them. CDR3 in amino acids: CASSIVGSSYNSPLHF. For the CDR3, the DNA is TGTGCCAGTAGTATAGTGGGCAGCTCCTATAATTCACCCCTCCACTTT.

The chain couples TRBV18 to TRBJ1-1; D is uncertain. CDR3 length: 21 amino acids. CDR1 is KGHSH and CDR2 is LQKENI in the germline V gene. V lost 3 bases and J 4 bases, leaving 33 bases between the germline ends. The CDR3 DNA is TGTGCCAGCTCACCCGACCTTGGAGTCCACCAAGAGAGGTGGGAGACCACTGAAGCTTTCTTT. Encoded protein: CASSPDLGVHQERWETTEAFF.

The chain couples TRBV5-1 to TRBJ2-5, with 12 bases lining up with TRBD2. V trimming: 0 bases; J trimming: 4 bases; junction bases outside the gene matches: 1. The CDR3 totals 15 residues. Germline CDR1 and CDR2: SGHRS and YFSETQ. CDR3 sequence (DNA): TGCGCCAGCAGCTTGGGACTAGCGGGGGCAGAGACCCAGTACTTC. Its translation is CASSLGLAGAETQYF.

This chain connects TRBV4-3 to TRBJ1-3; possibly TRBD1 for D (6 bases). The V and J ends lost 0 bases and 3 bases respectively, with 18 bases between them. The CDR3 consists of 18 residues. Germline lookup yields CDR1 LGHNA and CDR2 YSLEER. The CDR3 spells CASSQERVRGAFGNTIYF. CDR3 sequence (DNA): TGCGCCAGCAGCCAAGAGAGAGTGCGGGGGGCGTTTGGAAACACCATATATTTT.

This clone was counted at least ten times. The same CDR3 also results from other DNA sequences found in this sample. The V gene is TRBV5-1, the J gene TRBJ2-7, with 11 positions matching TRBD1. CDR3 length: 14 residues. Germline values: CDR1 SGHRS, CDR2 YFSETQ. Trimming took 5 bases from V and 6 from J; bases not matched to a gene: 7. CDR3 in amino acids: CASSPGQGAVEQYF. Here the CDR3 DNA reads TGCGCCAGCAGTCCTGGACAGGGGGCAGTCGAGCAGTACTTC.